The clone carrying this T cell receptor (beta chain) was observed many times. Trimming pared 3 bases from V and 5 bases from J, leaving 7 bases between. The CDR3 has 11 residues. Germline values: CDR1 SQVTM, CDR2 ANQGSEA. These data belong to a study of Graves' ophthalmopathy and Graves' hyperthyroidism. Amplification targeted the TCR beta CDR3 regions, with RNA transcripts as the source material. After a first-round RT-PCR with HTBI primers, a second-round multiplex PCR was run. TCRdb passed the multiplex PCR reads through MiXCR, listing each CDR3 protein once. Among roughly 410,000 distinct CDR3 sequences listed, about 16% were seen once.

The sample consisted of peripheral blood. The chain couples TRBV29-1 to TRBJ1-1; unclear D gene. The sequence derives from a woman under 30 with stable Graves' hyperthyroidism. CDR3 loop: CSVERTTEAFF. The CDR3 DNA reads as TGCAGCGTTGAGCGGACGACTGAAGCTTTCTTT.